One sample yielded the 27 T cell receptor beta chains listed below, sequenced in a study of shared clonotypes between healthy human individuals. Some clones are missing from TCRdb's copy, which holds only in-frame ones; the method was immunoSEQ multiplex PCR. The repertoire has roughly 2.6 million clones, 85% to 95% of them found once; the top ten carry around 0.15%. The sequenced sample was naive CD4+ T cells sorted from blood. The subset was: CD45RA+ positively selected. These receptors originate from a man aged 18 to 30 in good health.

This clone showed up just once. The sample holds other DNA sequences that translate to the same CDR3. This chain connects TRBV30 to TRBJ1-3, with D unresolved. The CDR3 consists of 12 residues. CDR1 GTSNPN and CDR2 SVGIG come from the germline V gene (reference sequence). Trimming removed 4 bases from V and 2 bases from J, with 6 bases in between. The CDR3 coding sequence is TGTGCCTGGACCGGGGCTGGAAACACCATATATTTT. It encodes CAWTGAGNTIYF.

J is TRBJ1-1 and V is TRBV5-6; possible D gene TRBD1, 5 bases. The CDR3 covers 17 residues. V gave up 0 bases and J gave up 5 bases, with 20 bases separating them. Looked up from germline, CDR1 is SGHDT and CDR2 is YYEEEE. This CDR3 is CASSLVFRGSYRTEAFF. Here the CDR3 DNA reads TGTGCCAGCAGCTTGGTGTTTCGGGGCTCCTACAGGACTGAAGCTTTCTTT. Full variable domain (missing parts from reference TRBV5-6 and TRBJ1-1): DAGVTQSPTHLIKTRGQQVTLRCSPKSGHDTVSWYQQALGQGPQFIFQYYEEEERQRGNFPDRFSGHQFPNYSSELNVNALLLGDSALYLCASSLVFRGSYRTEAFFGQGTRLTVV.

The chain joins TRBV4-1 to TRBJ1-2, with 8 bases that match TRBD1. From germline, CDR1 is MGHRA and CDR2 YSYEKL. The V gene end was trimmed by 1 base and the J gene end by 4 bases; junction bases not matched to a gene: 11. The CDR3 extends over 17 amino acids. CDR3 nucleotide sequence: TGCGCCAGCAGCCAAGGCTTACCCGGGACAGGAGGCTATGGCTACACCTTC. Amino acids: CASSQGLPGTGGYGYTF.

As concerns this clone: Other DNA sequences in the same sample also yield this CDR3. The rearrangement uses TRBV30 and TRBJ2-7; D gene ambiguous. The V gene's germline CDR1 is GTSNPN and CDR2 SVGIG (reference sequence). CDR3 length equals 12 residues. V was clipped by 1 base and J by 2 bases, with 6 bases between them. The CDR3 spells CAWSAGAYEQYF. In DNA, the CDR3 is TGTGCCTGGAGTGCAGGAGCCTACGAGCAGTACTTC.

The count of this clone is one. The V and J genes are TRBV4-1 and TRBJ2-1; 9 bases are a match to TRBD2. The J segment lost 7 bases and the V segment lost 1 base, leaving 8 bases of the junction unmatched. The CDR3 sequence is 16 residues long. CDR1 and CDR2 (germline): MGHRA, YSYEKL. Here the CDR3 reads CASSQGGGRASNEQFF. In DNA form, the CDR3 reads TGCGCCAGCAGCCAAGGAGGCGGGAGGGCCTCAAATGAGCAGTTCTTC.

This chain links TRBV7-3 with TRBJ2-3, with D perhaps TRBD2 (5 bases). The V gene lost 5 bases and the J gene lost 3 bases, with 12 bases spanning the gap. Germline V gives CDR1 SGHTA, CDR2 FQGTGA. This CDR3 contains 14 residues. CDR3: CASSPRGATDTQYF. The DNA of the CDR3 is TGTGCCAGCAGCCCCCGGGGTGCTACAGATACGCAGTATTTT. Full variable domain (missing parts from reference TRBV7-3 and TRBJ2-3): GAGVSQTPSNKVTEKGKYVELRCDPISGHTALYWYRQSLGQGPEFLIYFQGTGAADDSGLPNDRFFAVRPEGSVSTLKIQRTERGDSAVYLCASSPRGATDTQYFGPGTRLTVL.

V gene TRBV19 combines with J gene TRBJ2-2; 13 nucleotides line up with TRBD2. The CDR3 sequence is 16 residues long. After removal of 5 bases from V and 9 bases from J, the junction contained 9 bases not matched to a gene. CDR1 and CDR2 from the germline V gene are LNHDA and SQIVND (reference sequence). The CDR3 here is CASSPWTSGSIRELFF. DNA of the CDR3: TGTGCCAGTAGTCCTTGGACTAGCGGGAGTATCCGGGAGCTGTTTTTT.

The chain carries TRBV6-4 and TRBJ1-5, with D perhaps matching TRBD1 (6 bases). The V gene's germline CDR1 is MRHNA and CDR2 SNTAGT. This CDR3 is built from 15 residues. V was trimmed by 5 bases and J by 6 bases, leaving 17 bases between them. The CDR3: CASSPSGGHGQPQHF. The CDR3 DNA is TGTGCCAGCAGTCCCTCCGGGGGGCACGGTCAGCCCCAGCATTTT.

The genes are TRBV30 and TRBJ2-7; 7 bases line up with TRBD1. Germline CDR1 GTSNPN, CDR2 SVGIG (reference sequence). CDR3 length: 13 residues. V was pared by 3 bases and J by 6 bases, with 8 bases of the junction left unmatched. CDR3 amino acids: CAWSSMTGTEQYF. The CDR3 DNA is TGTGCCTGGAGCAGCATGACAGGGACCGAGCAGTACTTC.

This rearrangement joins TRBV6-5 to TRBJ2-1; D is undetermined. V lost 6 bases and J lost 7, with 13 bases in between. CDR3 length: 13 residues. The V gene's germline CDR1 is MNHEY and CDR2 SVGAGI. CDR3 protein: CASRAPALNEQFF. The DNA for the CDR3 is TGTGCCAGCAGGGCCCCCGCGTTAAATGAGCAGTTCTTC.

This chain joins TRBV7-2 and TRBJ1-5, with TRBD1 matching over 7 bases. The germline V gene encodes CDR1 SGHTA and CDR2 FQGNSA. The CDR3 sequence is 13 residues long. V lost 1 base, J lost 12 bases, and 6 bases stayed unmatched. The DNA of the CDR3 is TGTGCCAGCAGCTTAGAACGGGACAGCGGCCAGCATTTT. Residues: CASSLERDSGQHF.

The rearrangement joins TRBV7-6 to TRBJ1-6, with D uncertain. This CDR3 region has 14 residues. V lost 3 bases and J 8 bases, leaving 11 bases between the germline ends. The germline V gene has CDR1 SGHVS and CDR2 FNYEAQ. CDR3 residues: CASSLSGDDSPLHF. The DNA for the CDR3 is TGTGCCAGCAGCTTGTCAGGCGACGATTCACCCCTCCACTTT.

The chain uses TRBV6-1 and TRBJ2-3; TRBD2 aligns across 11 bases. V lost 1 base and J lost 2; bases outside the gene matches: 8. There are 18 residues in the CDR3. Per the germline V gene, CDR1 is MNHNS and CDR2 is SASEGT. CDR3 residues: CASSEELAGGSFTDTQYF. The CDR3 nucleotides read TGTGCCAGCAGTGAAGAGCTAGCGGGGGGCTCTTTCACAGATACGCAGTATTTT.

The rearrangement uses TRBV5-1 and TRBJ1-6; 10 bases match TRBD1. V shed 6 bases and J 7 bases; nucleotides not matched to a gene: 4. The CDR3 is made up of 14 amino acids. Germline V gives CDR1 SGHRS, CDR2 YFSETQ. Here the CDR3 reads CASNSGQGNSPLHF. CDR3 DNA: TGCGCCAGCAATTCGGGACAGGGGAATTCACCCCTCCACTTT.

The chain combines TRBV30 with TRBJ2-5, with 8 bases fitting TRBD2. V dropped 6 bases and J dropped 11; count of bases not matched to a gene: 20. The CDR3 is 15 residues long. CDR1 and CDR2 from the germline V gene are GTSNPN and SVGIG (reference sequence). The CDR3 sequence: CACEGLAGTAWEQYF. CDR3 DNA sequence: TGTGCCTGCGAGGGGTTAGCGGGAACGGCTTGGGAGCAGTACTTC.

This chain uses TRBV6-5 with TRBJ2-7; D might be TRBD1 or TRBD2, each matching 7 bases. The CDR3 contains 15 residues. V was clipped by 6 bases and J by 3 bases, with 18 bases between them. CDR1 and CDR2 from the germline V gene are MNHEY and SVGAGI. CDR3 protein: CASRPPGGGNYEQYF. The CDR3 DNA reads as TGTGCCAGCAGGCCCCCAGGGGGGGGAAACTACGAGCAGTACTTC.

This chain connects TRBV7-2 to TRBJ2-1; 7 bases map to TRBD1. Germline V gene sequence: CDR1 SGHTA, CDR2 FQGNSA. V lost 8 bases, J lost 15 bases, and 16 bases stayed unmatched. CDR3 length: 13 amino acids. The CDR3 nucleotides are TGTGCCAGCCTACCTCGTGGGTGGGACAGACTGTTCTTC. Its translation: CASLPRGWDRLFF. The variable domain in full, completed from reference TRBV7-2 and TRBJ2-1, reads GAGVSQSPSNKVTEKGKDVELRCDPISGHTALYWYRQSLGQGLEFLIYFQGNSAPDKSGLPSDRFSAERTGGSVSTLTIQRTQQEDSAVYLCASLPRGWDRLFFGPGTRLTVL.

The rearrangement joins TRBV4-3 to TRBJ2-2; D is ambiguous. CDR1 is LGHNA, CDR2 YSLEER, per germline. Trimming stripped 4 bases from V and 0 bases from J, with 15 bases between. This CDR3 region has 17 residues. The CDR3: CASSPMNLDSNTGELFF. In DNA, the CDR3 is TGCGCCAGCAGCCCCATGAATCTGGATTCGAACACCGGGGAGCTGTTTTTT.

This sequence joins TRBV29-1 and TRBJ1-1; D is perhaps TRBD1 (5 bases). V was clipped by 1 base and J by 9 bases, with 21 bases between them. Germline CDR1 SQVTM, CDR2 ANQGSEA. The CDR3 covers 15 residues. CDR3 DNA sequence: TGCAGCGTTGAAGGGAGTTTCGAGGGGCTGGCGAAAGCTTTCTTT. Translating gives CSVEGSFEGLAKAFF.

The chain combines TRBV19 with TRBJ2-5; no definite D call. CDR1 LNHDA and CDR2 SQIVND come from the germline V gene (reference sequence). This CDR3 spans 12 amino acids. V dropped 5 bases and J dropped 5 bases, with 9 bases sitting between them. DNA of the CDR3: TGTGCCAGTAGTCTCTCGAGGGAGACCCAGTACTTC. This encodes CASSLSRETQYF.

The V call is TRBV9, the J call TRBJ2-1; 10 bases map to TRBD2. The CDR3 is made up of 15 amino acids. Germline trimming cut 3 bases from V and 8 bases from J; bases unmatched to any gene: 8. Germline-derived CDR1 and CDR2 are SGDLS and YYNGEE. In DNA form, the CDR3 reads TGTGCCAGCAGCGCACTAGCGGGATCTATGGATGAGCAGTTCTTC. As protein: CASSALAGSMDEQFF.

A few counts support this clone. The chain links TRBV9 to TRBJ2-7, with TRBD1 matching over 8 bases. The V segment lost 0 bases and the J segment 5 bases; nucleotides outside the gene matches: 10. The CDR3 runs 16 residues. Germline V gene lookup returns CDR1 SGDLS and CDR2 YYNGEE. CDR3 coding DNA: TGTGCCAGCAGCGTAGGGCTGGACAGGGCATCGAACGAGCAGTACTTC. Protein product: CASSVGLDRASNEQYF.

The count of this clone is one. The J gene is TRBJ1-6, the V gene TRBV27, with D possibly matching TRBD1 (5 bases). The germline gives CDR1 MNHEY, CDR2 SMNVEV (reference sequence). V shed 6 bases and J shed 6 bases, with 15 bases lying between them. CDR3 length: 15 residues. The CDR3 reads CASRVAGRGNSPLHF. DNA for the CDR3: TGTGCCAGCAGGGTGGCAGGGAGGGGTAATTCACCCCTCCACTTT.

The CDR3 loop is CASSPPWQTSNYGYTF. As DNA, the CDR3 is TGTGCCAGCTCACCACCGTGGCAGACATCCAACTATGGCTACACCTTC. The V and J genes are TRBV18 and TRBJ1-2; no definite D call. Germline CDR1 and CDR2: KGHSH and LQKENI. V dropped 0 bases and J dropped 2 bases, with 13 bases sitting between them. The CDR3 has 16 residues.

The chain carries TRBV4-1 and TRBJ1-2; a weak D match, TRBD1 (6 bases). Germline-derived CDR1 and CDR2 are MGHRA and YSYEKL. The CDR3 consists of 15 residues. V lost 0 bases to trimming and J lost 6 bases, with 14 bases between them. DNA for the CDR3: TGCGCCAGCAGCCAAGAGGGGGCGGTATGGGATGGCTACACCTTC. The encoded protein is CASSQEGAVWDGYTF.

The CDR3, as DNA: TGTGCCAGTACTACACAGGGGGCGAATTCACCCCTCCACTTT. Encoded protein: CASTTQGANSPLHF. This chain joins TRBV19 and TRBJ1-6, with TRBD1 matching 9 bases. CDR1 is LNHDA, CDR2 SQIVND, per germline (reference sequence). The CDR3 consists of 14 residues. The trim removed 7 bases at V and 7 bases at J, leaving 5 bases unmatched.

The chain is built from TRBV4-1 and TRBJ2-7; D is uncertain. The length of the CDR3 is 14 residues. Per the germline V gene, CDR1 is MGHRA and CDR2 is YSYEKL. Between the trimmed V and J ends, which lost 0 bases and 1 base, there was a span of 7 bases. The CDR3 DNA is TGCGCCAGCAGCCAAGACAGGTTTTCCTACGAGCAGTACTTC. This codes for CASSQDRFSYEQYF.